Below are 26 T cell receptor beta chains sequenced from a single sample in a study of T cell responses to AZD1222 COVID-19 vaccine. Clones were sequenced by immunoSEQ multiplex PCR, and TCRdb holds only the in-frame ones, with some missing. Among about 80,000 clones listed, 80% to 90% were seen once. This material consisted of peripheral blood, taken 28 days after the second AZD1222 dose. The source is an adult who received the AZD1222 COVID-19 vaccine.

The chain is built from TRBV19 and TRBJ2-5; either TRBD1 or TRBD2 may supply D (5 bases each). The length of the CDR3 is 13 residues. V lost 5 bases to trimming and J lost 0 bases, with 7 bases between them. Germline V lookup: CDR1 LNHDA, CDR2 SQIVND (reference sequence). The DNA of the CDR3 is TGTGCCAGTAGTGGGACCCACCAAGAGACCCAGTACTTC. Its translation: CASSGTHQETQYF.

The gene calls are TRBV6-5 and TRBJ1-2, with 8 bases fitting TRBD1. With V trimmed by 5 bases and J by 7 bases, 6 bases remained unmatched. Germline V gene data show CDR1 as MNHEY and CDR2 as SVGAGI. This CDR3 has 13 residues. The CDR3 sequence is CASSLGQGLGYTF. CDR3 in DNA: TGTGCCAGCAGTCTTGGACAGGGTCTTGGCTACACCTTC.

The chain couples TRBV19 to TRBJ1-4, with unresolved D. From germline, CDR1 is LNHDA and CDR2 SQIVND (reference sequence). V was cut by 5 bases and J by 0 bases, with 7 bases left in between. This CDR3 spans 14 amino acids. Here the CDR3 DNA reads TGTGCCAGTAGTCAGAGTGCAACTAATGAAAAACTGTTTTTT. Residues: CASSQSATNEKLFF. The whole variable domain, remainder taken from reference TRBV19 and TRBJ1-4, is DGGITQSPKYLFRKEGQNVTLSCEQNLNHDAMYWYRQDPGQGLRLIYYSQIVNDFQKGDIAEGYSVSREKKESFPLTVTSAQKNPTAFYLCASSQSATNEKLFFGSGTQLSVL.

The CDR3 loop is CATSRDPVGLTGANVLTF. CDR3 DNA: TGTGCCACCAGCAGAGATCCCGTGGGGTTAACTGGGGCCAACGTCCTGACTTTC. This chain joins TRBV15 and TRBJ2-6; D not resolved. V lost 0 bases and J lost 2, with 14 bases in between. CDR3 length: 18 residues. Germline values: CDR1 LNHNV, CDR2 YYDKDF (reference sequence).

J is TRBJ2-2 and V is TRBV6-1; possibly TRBD1 for D (6 bases). Germline V CDR1 and CDR2: MNHNS, SASEGT. This CDR3 comprises 16 residues. V gave up 1 base and J gave up 3 bases, with 12 bases separating them. CDR3 amino acids: CASSEEGVRYTGELFF. CDR3 nucleotides: TGTGCCAGCAGTGAAGAGGGGGTCCGGTACACCGGGGAGCTGTTTTTT.

The chain has TRBV2 and TRBJ2-1; D assignment may be TRBD1 or TRBD2 (6 bases each). Looked up from germline, CDR1 is SNHLY and CDR2 is FYNNEI. V lost 1 base, J lost 5 bases, and 12 bases lay in between. The CDR3 loop spans 15 amino acids. The CDR3 DNA reads as TGTGCCAGCAGTGAAGACCGGGGGCAGGACAATGAGCAGTTCTTC. This encodes CASSEDRGQDNEQFF.

Notes on this clone: An end of the junction differs from the germline gene, which may be a read error. The rearrangement joins TRBV6-2 or TRBV6-3 to TRBJ2-1, with 14 bases aligning to TRBD2. Germline V gives CDR1 MNHEY, CDR2 SVGEGT. The CDR3 has 18 residues. The DNA of the CDR3 is TGTGCCAGCAGTTACTTGGGACTAGCGGGAGTTCTCTACAATGGGCAGTTCTTC. Translated, it gives CASSYLGLAGVLYNGQFF.

Here the CDR3 reads CASSSPSTGSYEQYF. The CDR3 bases are TGTGCCAGTAGTTCTCCATCTACAGGGAGCTACGAGCAGTACTTC. This sequence joins TRBV19 and TRBJ2-7, with D perhaps matching TRBD1 (6 bases). With 5 bases removed from V and 3 bases from J, the gap between germline ends came to 17 bases. This CDR3 is built from 15 residues. Germline CDR1 reads LNHDA; CDR2 reads SQIVND (reference sequence).

The CDR3: CASSLGQTGGYEQYF. The CDR3, as DNA: TGTGCCAGCAGCTTAGGCCAGACAGGGGGTTACGAGCAGTACTTC. The V gene is TRBV7-9, the J gene TRBJ2-7; TRBD1 agrees at 9 bases. Germline CDR1 reads SEHNR; CDR2 reads FQNEAQ (reference sequence). J lost 4 bases, V lost 1 base, and 5 bases had no gene match. CDR3 length equals 15 residues.

This clone was seen a handful of times. The V and J genes are TRBV11-2 and TRBJ1-3; no definite D call. The V gene's germline CDR1 is SGHAT and CDR2 FQNNGV. Trimming shortened V by 6 bases and J by 4 bases, and 10 bases separated the two germline ends. CDR3 length equals 13 residues. The CDR3 sequence is CASSRLPGNTIYF. The DNA for the CDR3 is TGTGCCAGCAGTAGACTACCAGGAAACACCATATATTTT.

This clone was found a few times. The chain recombines TRBV7-2 with TRBJ1-1; D is uncertain. V lost 5 bases to trimming and J lost 8 bases, with 15 bases between them. Germline loops: CDR1 SGHTA, CDR2 FQGNSA. The CDR3 loop spans 13 amino acids. CDR3 bases: TGTGCCAGCAGCCGGCGAACGGATTCCGAAGCTTTCTTT. It encodes CASSRRTDSEAFF.

The chain recombines TRBV5-1 with TRBJ1-5; 9 bases match TRBD1. Trimming removed 5 bases from V and 6 bases from J; junction bases left unmatched: 12. The CDR3 contains 16 residues. The germline V gene encodes CDR1 SGHRS and CDR2 YFSETQ. The CDR3 DNA reads as TGCGCCAGCAGAAAAGCGTGGGGACAGGGCTCTCAGCCCCAGCATTTT. It specifies CASRKAWGQGSQPQHF.

The chain is built from TRBV7-9 and TRBJ2-1; D is uncertain. Per the germline V gene, CDR1 is SEHNR and CDR2 is FQNEAQ (reference sequence). CDR3 length: 11 amino acids. V was cut by 5 bases and J by 10 bases, with 9 bases left in between. CDR3 nucleotide sequence: TGTGCCAGCAGCCTTACTGCGGAGCAGTTCTTC. Protein sequence: CASSLTAEQFF.

The V and J genes are TRBV12-3 or TRBV12-4 and TRBJ1-2; no firm D call. Deletions cut 6 bases from V and 6 bases from J, with 8 bases between. The CDR3 consists of 11 residues. The CDR3 region is CASRPWNGYTF. CDR3 in DNA: TGTGCCAGCAGGCCGTGGAATGGCTACACCTTC.

This chain connects TRBV6-5 to TRBJ1-2; D uncertain. This CDR3 contains 13 residues. V was shortened by 4 bases and J by 1 base, with 7 bases between the two germline ends. Germline loops: CDR1 MNHEY, CDR2 SVGAGI. CDR3 region: CASSLGVNYGYTF. Here the CDR3 DNA reads TGTGCCAGCAGTTTGGGAGTTAACTATGGCTACACCTTC.

The chain uses TRBV6-1 and TRBJ1-4; D remains ambiguous. The CDR3 sequence is 12 residues long. Germline V CDR1 and CDR2: MNHNS, SASEGT. Trimming took off 7 bases at V and 4 bases at J, with 7 bases between the two ends. The CDR3: CASTGVNEKLFF. CDR3 DNA: TGTGCCAGCACAGGCGTTAATGAAAAACTGTTTTTT.

V and J are TRBV6-1 and TRBJ2-7; tentatively, D is TRBD1 (6 bases). Germline V gene data show CDR1 as MNHNS and CDR2 as SASEGT. The CDR3 runs 15 residues. The V end was cut by 5 bases, the J end by 3 bases, with 17 bases between. The CDR3 region is CASSPWGRGGYEQYF. In nucleotides, the CDR3 is TGTGCCAGCAGTCCGTGGGGTCGAGGGGGCTACGAGCAGTACTTC.

This chain joins TRBV7-9 and TRBJ1-3, with D perhaps matching TRBD1 (5 bases). From germline, CDR1 is SEHNR and CDR2 FQNEAQ (reference sequence). This CDR3 has 12 amino acids. Trimming left V 5 bases short and J 16 bases short, with 18 bases between. CDR3 nucleotides: TGTGCCAGCAGCCCCTGGACACCGAGTCTGTATTTT. It yields the protein CASSPWTPSLYF.

The gene calls are TRBV20-1 and TRBJ2-3; D remains ambiguous. Trimming removed 3 bases from V and 4 bases from J, with 11 bases in between. The CDR3 consists of 13 residues. From germline, CDR1 is DFQATT and CDR2 SNEGSKA (reference sequence). CDR3 nucleotides: TGCAGTGCTAGTTCGGGCCCCTCAGATACGCAGTATTTT. It yields the protein CSASSGPSDTQYF.

The chain carries TRBV9 and TRBJ2-5; TRBD1 is a possible D gene (5 bases). The CDR3 spans 14 residues. Trimming pared 4 bases from V and 4 bases from J, leaving 14 bases between. Germline V gene data show CDR1 as SGDLS and CDR2 as YYNGEE. The CDR3 region is CASSLGALGETQYF. Here the CDR3 DNA reads TGTGCCAGCAGCCTTGGGGCATTGGGAGAGACCCAGTACTTC.

The rearrangement links TRBV5-1 to TRBJ2-7; unclear D gene. V was pared by 0 bases and J by 0 bases, with 10 bases between. The CDR3 runs to 15 residues. The germline gives CDR1 SGHRS, CDR2 YFSETQ. The CDR3 coding sequence is TGCGCCAGCAGCTTGGTGACTTGGGACTCCTACGAGCAGTACTTC. Protein product: CASSLVTWDSYEQYF.

This clone was observed a handful of times. The gene calls are TRBV19 and TRBJ1-1; D is perhaps TRBD1 (5 bases). Germline V gene data show CDR1 as LNHDA and CDR2 as SQIVND (reference sequence). There are 15 residues in the CDR3. Trimming removed 7 bases from V and 1 base from J, with 16 bases in between. The DNA for the CDR3 is TGTGCCAGTACCACCCTGAGAGGGGAGAACACTGAAGCTTTCTTT. Residues: CASTTLRGENTEAFF.

V is TRBV29-1 and J is TRBJ2-7; unclear D gene. The CDR3 is made up of 11 amino acids. CDR1 is SQVTM and CDR2 is ANQGSEA in the germline V gene. Trimming removed 5 bases from V and 0 bases from J, with 5 bases in between. The chain's CDR3 is CSVPTSYEQYF. Written as DNA, the CDR3 is TGCAGCGTTCCGACCTCCTACGAGCAGTACTTC.

The CDR3 here is CASSLCWGETQYF. CDR3 in DNA: TGTGCCAGCAGCCTCTGCTGGGGGGAGACCCAGTACTTC. This chain links TRBV21-1 with TRBJ2-5. TRBV21-1 is a documented pseudogene. The CDR3 has 13 amino acids.

The V gene is TRBV28, the J gene TRBJ2-7; 9 bases agree with TRBD1. Germline assignment: CDR1 MDHEN and CDR2 SYDVKM. This CDR3 has 15 amino acids. V was pared by 6 bases and J by 4 bases, with 10 bases of the junction left unmatched. CDR3 sequence: CASSPPGQGRYEQYF. DNA of the CDR3: TGTGCCAGCAGCCCGCCGGGACAGGGAAGGTACGAGCAGTACTTC. The full variable domain, completed using reference TRBV28 and TRBJ2-7, is DVKVTQSSRYLVKRTGEKVFLECVQDMDHENMFWYRQDPGLGLRLIYFSYDVKMKEKGDIPEGYSVSREKKERFSLILESASTNQTSMYLCASSPPGQGRYEQYFGPGTRLTVT.

The table lists this clone with a count of one. This chain joins TRBV10-3 and TRBJ2-3; 10 bases map to TRBD2. V dropped 4 bases and J dropped 7; count of bases not matched to a gene: 14. CDR1 and CDR2 (germline): ENHRY, SYGVKD. The length of the CDR3 is 17 residues. In nucleotides, the CDR3 is TGTGCCATCAGTGGTCTAGCGGGGGAGAGGGGAGTATATACGCAGTATTTT. As protein: CAISGLAGERGVYTQYF.